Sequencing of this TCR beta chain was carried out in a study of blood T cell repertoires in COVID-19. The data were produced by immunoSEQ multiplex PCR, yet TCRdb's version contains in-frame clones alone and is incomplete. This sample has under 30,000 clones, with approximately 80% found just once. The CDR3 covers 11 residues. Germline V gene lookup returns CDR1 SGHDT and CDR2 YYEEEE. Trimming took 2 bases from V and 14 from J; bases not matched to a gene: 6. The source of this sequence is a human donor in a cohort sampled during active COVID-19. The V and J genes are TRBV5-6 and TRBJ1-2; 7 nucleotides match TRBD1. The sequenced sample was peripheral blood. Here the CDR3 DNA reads TGTGCCAGCAGCTTAGAGGGGGCTCAAACCTTC. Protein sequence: CASSLEGAQTF.